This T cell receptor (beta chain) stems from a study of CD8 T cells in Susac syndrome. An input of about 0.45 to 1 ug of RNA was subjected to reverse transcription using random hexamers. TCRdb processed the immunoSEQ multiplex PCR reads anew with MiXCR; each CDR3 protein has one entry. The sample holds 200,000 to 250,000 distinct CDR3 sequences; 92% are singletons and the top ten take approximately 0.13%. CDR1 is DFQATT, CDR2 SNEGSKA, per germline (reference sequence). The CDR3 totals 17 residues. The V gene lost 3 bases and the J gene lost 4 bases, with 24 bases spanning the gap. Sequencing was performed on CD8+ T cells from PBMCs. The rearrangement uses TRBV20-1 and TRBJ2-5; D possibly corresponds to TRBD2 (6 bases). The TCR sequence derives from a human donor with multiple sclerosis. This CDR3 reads CSARPPVHRGLRETQYF. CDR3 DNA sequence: TGCAGTGCTAGGCCCCCAGTGCATCGGGGGTTGCGAGAGACCCAGTACTTC.